The clone carrying this T cell receptor (beta chain) was observed once. Its cognate antigen is unknown. This sample was taken from a study of shared clonotypes between healthy human individuals. Study results and limitations: In having few donors, the study represented limited genetic and exposure-history diversity. Expectations were that clonotype sharing among donors would be affected by sequencing depth. Tissues were not sampled, only blood, and their repertoires likely differ.

Germline V gives CDR1 LNHDA, CDR2 SQIVND (reference sequence). The CDR3 sequence is 16 residues long. With 6 bases clipped from V and 6 bases from J, the junction kept 8 bases outside the gene matches. Tens of thousands of T cell genomes, or approximately 190 ng DNA, went into the sorted-subset replicate PCRs. Sequenced by immunoSEQ multiplex PCR; TCRdb stores in-frame clones only, minus some. The table has roughly 700,000 clones, 74% seen once. The sequence was obtained from a woman aged 25 to 39 in good health. Sequencing was carried out using memory CD4+ T cells sorted from blood. The subset: CD45RA-negative fraction. The chain joins TRBV19 to TRBJ2-2; 12 bases fit TRBD2. The CDR3 sequence is CASRILAGGPPGELFF. DNA of the CDR3: TGTGCCAGTAGGATTCTAGCGGGAGGGCCCCCCGGGGAGCTGTTTTTT.